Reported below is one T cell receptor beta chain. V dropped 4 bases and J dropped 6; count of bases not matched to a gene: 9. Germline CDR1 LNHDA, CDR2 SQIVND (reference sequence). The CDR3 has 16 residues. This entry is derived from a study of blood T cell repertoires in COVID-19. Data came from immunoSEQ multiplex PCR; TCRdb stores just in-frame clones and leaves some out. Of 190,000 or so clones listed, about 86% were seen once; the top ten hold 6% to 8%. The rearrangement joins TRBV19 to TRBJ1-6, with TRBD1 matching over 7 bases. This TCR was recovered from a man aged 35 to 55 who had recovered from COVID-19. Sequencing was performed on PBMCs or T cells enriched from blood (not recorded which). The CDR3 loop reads CASSTKATGTNSPLHF. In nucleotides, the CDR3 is TGTGCCAGTAGTACAAAAGCGACAGGGACTAATTCACCCCTCCACTTT.